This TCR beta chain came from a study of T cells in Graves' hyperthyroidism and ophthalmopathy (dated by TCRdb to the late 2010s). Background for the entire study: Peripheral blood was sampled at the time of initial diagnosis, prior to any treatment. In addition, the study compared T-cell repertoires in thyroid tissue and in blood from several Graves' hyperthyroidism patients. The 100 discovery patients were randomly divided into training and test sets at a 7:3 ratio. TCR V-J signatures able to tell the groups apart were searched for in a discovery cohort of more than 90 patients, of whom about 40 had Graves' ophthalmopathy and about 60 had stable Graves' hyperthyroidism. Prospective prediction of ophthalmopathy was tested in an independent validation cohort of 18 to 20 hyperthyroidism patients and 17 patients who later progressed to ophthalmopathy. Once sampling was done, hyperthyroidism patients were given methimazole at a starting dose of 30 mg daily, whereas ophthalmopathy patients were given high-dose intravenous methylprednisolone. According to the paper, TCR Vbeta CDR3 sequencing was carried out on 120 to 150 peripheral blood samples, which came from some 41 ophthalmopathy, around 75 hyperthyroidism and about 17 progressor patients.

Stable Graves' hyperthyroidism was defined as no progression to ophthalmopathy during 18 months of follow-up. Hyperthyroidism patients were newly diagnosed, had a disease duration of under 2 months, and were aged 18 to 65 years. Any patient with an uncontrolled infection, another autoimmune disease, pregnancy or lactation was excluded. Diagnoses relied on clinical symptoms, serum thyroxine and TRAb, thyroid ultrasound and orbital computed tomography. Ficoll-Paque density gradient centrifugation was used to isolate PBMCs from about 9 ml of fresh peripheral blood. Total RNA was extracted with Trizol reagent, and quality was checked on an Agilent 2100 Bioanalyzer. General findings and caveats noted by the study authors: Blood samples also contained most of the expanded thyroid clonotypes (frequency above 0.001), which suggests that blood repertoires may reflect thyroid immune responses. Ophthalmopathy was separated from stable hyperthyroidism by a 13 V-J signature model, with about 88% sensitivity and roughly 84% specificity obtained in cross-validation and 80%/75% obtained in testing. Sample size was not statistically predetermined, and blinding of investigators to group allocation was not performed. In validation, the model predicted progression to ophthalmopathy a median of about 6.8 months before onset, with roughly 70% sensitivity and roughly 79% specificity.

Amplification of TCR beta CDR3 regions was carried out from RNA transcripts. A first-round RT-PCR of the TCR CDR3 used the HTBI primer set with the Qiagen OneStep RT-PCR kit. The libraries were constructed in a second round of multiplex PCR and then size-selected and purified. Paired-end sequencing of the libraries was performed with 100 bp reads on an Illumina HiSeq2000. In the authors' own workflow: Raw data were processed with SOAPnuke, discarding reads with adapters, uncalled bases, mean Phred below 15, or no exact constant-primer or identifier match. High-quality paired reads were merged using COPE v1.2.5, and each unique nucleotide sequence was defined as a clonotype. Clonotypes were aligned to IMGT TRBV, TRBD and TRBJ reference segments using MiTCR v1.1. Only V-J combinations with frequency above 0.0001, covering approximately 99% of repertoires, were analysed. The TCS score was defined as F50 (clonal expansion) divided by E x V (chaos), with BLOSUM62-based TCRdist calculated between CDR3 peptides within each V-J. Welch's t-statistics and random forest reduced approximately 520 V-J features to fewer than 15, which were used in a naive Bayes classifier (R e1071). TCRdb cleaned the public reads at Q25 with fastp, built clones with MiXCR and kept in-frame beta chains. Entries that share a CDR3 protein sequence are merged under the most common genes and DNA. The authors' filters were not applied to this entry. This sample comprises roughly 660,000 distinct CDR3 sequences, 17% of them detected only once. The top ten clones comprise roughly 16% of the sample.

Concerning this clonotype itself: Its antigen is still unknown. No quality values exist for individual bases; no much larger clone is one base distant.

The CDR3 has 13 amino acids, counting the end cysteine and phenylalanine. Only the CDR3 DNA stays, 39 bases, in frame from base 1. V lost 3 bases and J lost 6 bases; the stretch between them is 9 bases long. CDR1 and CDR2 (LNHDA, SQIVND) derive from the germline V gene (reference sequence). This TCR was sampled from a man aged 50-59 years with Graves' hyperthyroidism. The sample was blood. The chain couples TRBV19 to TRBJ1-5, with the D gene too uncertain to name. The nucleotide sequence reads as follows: TGTGCCAGTAGTATCTGGGGAGGTCAGCCCCAGCATTTT. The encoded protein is CASSIWGGQPQHF.